Presented here are 25 T cell receptor beta chains from one specimen sequenced in a study of blood T cell repertoires in COVID-19. Produced via immunoSEQ multiplex PCR; TCRdb's table is partial and in-frame only. The repertoire holds about 110,000 clones, with 84% as singletons. The sequenced sample was peripheral blood. The receptors were gathered from a woman of 80 years or more with active or convalescent COVID-19.

This chain uses TRBV18 with TRBJ1-4; D possibly corresponds to TRBD1 (5 bases). Germline V lookup: CDR1 KGHSH, CDR2 LQKENI. Trimming left V 3 bases short and J 3 bases short, with 11 bases between. CDR3 length: 15 amino acids. CDR3 amino acids: CASSPEQGANEKLFF. CDR3 sequence (DNA): TGTGCCAGCTCACCCGAGCAGGGCGCTAATGAAAAACTGTTTTTT.

This clone was recorded only once. The chain couples TRBV18 to TRBJ1-2; TRBD1 matches at 7 bases. V lost 2 bases and J lost 4; bases outside the gene matches: 10. The CDR3 is 16 residues long. CDR1 is KGHSH and CDR2 is LQKENI in the germline V gene. In DNA, the CDR3 is TGTGCCAGCTCACCAACACAAATACAGGGGACCTATGGCTACACCTTC. As protein: CASSPTQIQGTYGYTF.

The chain links TRBV27 to TRBJ2-1; D remains ambiguous. V gave up 8 bases and J gave up 6 bases, with 5 bases separating them. This CDR3 contains 10 residues. The germline V gene encodes CDR1 MNHEY and CDR2 SMNVEV (reference sequence). In DNA, the CDR3 is TGTGCCAGCGGGCCCAATGAGCAGTTCTTC. Protein product: CASGPNEQFF.

J is TRBJ1-5 and V is TRBV29-1; 7 bases agree with TRBD1. Unmatched junction bases numbered 7, after V lost 4 bases and J lost 4 bases. Germline CDR1 and CDR2: SQVTM and ANQGSEA. This CDR3 has 14 amino acids. The DNA for the CDR3 is TGCAGCGTTGCAATGGGACAGACTAATCAGCCCCAGCATTTT. Protein: CSVAMGQTNQPQHF.

By sample share, this clone is large. The chain is built from TRBV7-3 and TRBJ2-1, with TRBD2 identical over 12 bases. The CDR3 has 15 amino acids. Germline assignment: CDR1 SGHTA and CDR2 FQGTGA. V was pared by 5 bases and J by 7 bases, with 6 bases of the junction left unmatched. The CDR3 coding sequence is TGTGCCAGCAGCAGACTAGCGGGAGCGCTTAATGAGCAGTTCTTC. Protein product: CASSRLAGALNEQFF.

This sequence joins TRBV5-1 and TRBJ2-1; TRBD2 might be the D (6 bases). Germline assignment: CDR1 SGHRS and CDR2 YFSETQ. The CDR3 extends over 15 amino acids. Trimming stripped 0 bases from V and 7 bases from J, with 14 bases between. The CDR3 loop reads CASSLALGRGNEQFF. CDR3 nucleotide sequence: TGCGCCAGCAGCTTGGCCCTGGGTCGGGGGAATGAGCAGTTCTTC.

CDR3 region: CASSSGQGETQYF. The CDR3 DNA reads TGTGCCAGCAGCTCCGGACAGGGGGAGACCCAGTACTTC. The J gene is TRBJ2-5, the V gene TRBV5-4; 9 bases are a match to TRBD1. Germline assignment: CDR1 SGHNT and CDR2 YYREEE (reference sequence). There are 13 residues in the CDR3. J gave up 5 bases and V 3 bases, and 2 bases lay outside the gene matches.

The chain uses TRBV10-3 and TRBJ1-2; the D gene is possibly TRBD1 (5 bases). This CDR3 contains 15 residues. From germline, CDR1 is ENHRY and CDR2 SYGVKD. Trimming took off 1 base at V and 0 bases at J, with 9 bases between the two ends. CDR3 in amino acids: CAISEFETANYGYTF. The CDR3 nucleotides read TGTGCCATCAGTGAGTTTGAGACAGCTAACTATGGCTACACCTTC.

The chain has TRBV18 and TRBJ1-1, with a tentative D call TRBD1 (5 bases). The V end lost 0 bases, the J end lost 0 bases, and 8 bases lay between the germline ends. The CDR3 runs to 15 residues. Germline-derived CDR1 and CDR2 are KGHSH and LQKENI. As DNA, the CDR3 is TGTGCCAGCTCACCACCCCGACAGATGAACACTGAAGCTTTCTTT. This gives the protein CASSPPRQMNTEAFF. Full variable domain (outside the CDR3, taken from reference TRBV18 and TRBJ1-1): NAGVMQNPRHLVRRRGQEARLRCSPMKGHSHVYWYRQLPEEGLKFMVYLQKENIIDESGMPKERFSAEFPKEGPSILRIQQVVRGDSAAYFCASSPPRQMNTEAFFGQGTRLTVV.

The V gene is TRBV18, the J gene TRBJ1-5, with unresolved D. CDR3 length equals 14 residues. Germline V gives CDR1 KGHSH, CDR2 LQKENI. V was pared by 2 bases and J by 5 bases, with 10 bases between. The CDR3 nucleotides read TGTGCCAGCTCACCAGTCGGAGAAGATCAGCCCCAGCATTTT. This encodes CASSPVGEDQPQHF.

The V call is TRBV7-6, the J call TRBJ2-7; TRBD1 matches 9 bases. The CDR3 has 15 amino acids. The germline V gene encodes CDR1 SGHVS and CDR2 FNYEAQ. Losses at the gene ends were 5 bases for V and 4 bases for J; bases not matched to a gene: 9. The CDR3 DNA reads as TGTGCCAGCAGCGCAGAAGGACAGGGGCCGTACGAGCAGTACTTC. This translates into CASSAEGQGPYEQYF.

J is TRBJ2-1 and V is TRBV18, with 7 positions matching TRBD2. Germline V gene data show CDR1 as KGHSH and CDR2 as LQKENI. CDR3 length equals 16 residues. After removal of 6 bases from V and 8 bases from J, the junction contained 16 bases not matched to a gene. The CDR3 nucleotides are TGTGCCAGCTCCTCATCGGCGGGAGTCCTGGTTTATGAGCAGTTCTTC. This gives the protein CASSSSAGVLVYEQFF.

The V gene is TRBV7-8, the J gene TRBJ2-5; D is possibly TRBD1 (6 bases). In germline, CDR1 is SGHVS, CDR2 FQNEAQ. CDR3 length: 15 residues. Trimming took 1 base from V and 2 from J, leaving 11 bases between them. The CDR3 DNA follows: TGTGCCAGCAGCTTAGGATGGACAGAGCAAGAGACCCAGTACTTC. Protein: CASSLGWTEQETQYF.

V and J are TRBV3-1 (or the pseudogene TRBV3-2) and TRBJ2-7, with TRBD2 identical over 7 bases. Per the germline V gene, CDR1 is LGHDT and CDR2 is YNNKEL (reference sequence). The V segment lost 0 bases and the J segment 7 bases; nucleotides outside the gene matches: 15. This CDR3 is 17 amino acids long. CDR3 nucleotides: TGTGCCAGCAGCCAAGACCCGGGGGGATCCCCTCCCGGGGAGCAGTACTTC. It encodes CASSQDPGGSPPGEQYF.

The genes are TRBV10-3 and TRBJ2-1, with 15 bases aligning to TRBD2. CDR1 is ENHRY, CDR2 SYGVKD, per germline. The V and J ends lost 7 bases and 6 bases, in that order; junction bases with no gene match: 10. CDR3 length: 17 amino acids. DNA of the CDR3: TGTGCCATCACTACAGGACTAGCGGGAGGGCAGTTCAATGAGCAGTTCTTC. Amino acids: CAITTGLAGGQFNEQFF.

V is TRBV10-1 and J is TRBJ2-7; 8 bases match TRBD2. Germline assignment: CDR1 WNHNN and CDR2 SYGVQD (reference sequence). The CDR3 sequence is 16 residues long. V trimming: 3 bases; J trimming: 3 bases; junction bases outside the gene matches: 10. The CDR3 spells CASSDIFREGIYEQYF. Written as DNA, the CDR3 is TGCGCCAGCAGTGATATCTTCCGGGAGGGGATCTACGAGCAGTACTTC.

The rearrangement joins TRBV7-8 to TRBJ1-1, with D perhaps TRBD1 (5 bases). Trimming took off 6 bases at V and 0 bases at J, with 14 bases between the two ends. This CDR3 comprises 15 residues. Germline-derived CDR1 and CDR2 are SGHVS and FQNEAQ. The chain's CDR3 is CASRPGTFMNTEAFF. The CDR3 nucleotides are TGTGCCAGCAGGCCCGGGACTTTTATGAACACTGAAGCTTTCTTT.

The genes are TRBV7-9 and TRBJ2-7; 7 bases line up with TRBD1. The CDR3 length is 15 residues. CDR1 is SEHNR, CDR2 FQNEAQ, per germline (reference sequence). J lost 2 bases, V lost 5 bases, and 9 bases had no gene match. CDR3 residues: CASSVIPGQTYEQYF. The CDR3, as DNA: TGTGCCAGCAGCGTTATTCCGGGACAGACCTACGAGCAGTACTTC.

The J gene is TRBJ1-2, the V gene TRBV7-9, with TRBD1 as a possible D gene (5 bases). The CDR3 contains 15 residues. Trimming shortened V by 4 bases and J by 0 bases, and 12 bases separated the two germline ends. The germline CDR1 and CDR2 sequences are SEHNR and FQNEAQ (reference sequence). CDR3 in amino acids: CASSSPSGANYGYTF. Written as DNA, the CDR3 is TGTGCCAGCAGCTCGCCCTCGGGGGCTAACTATGGCTACACCTTC.

This clone was seen only a few times. The chain combines TRBV10-3 with TRBJ2-2; a possible D gene is TRBD2 (5 bases). This CDR3 spans 16 amino acids. The V and J ends lost 3 bases and 1 base respectively, with 12 bases between them. Per the germline V gene, CDR1 is ENHRY and CDR2 is SYGVKD. The CDR3 DNA is TGTGCCATCAGTGAATCGGACTGGAGGAACACCGGGGAGCTGTTTTTT. It is translated as CAISESDWRNTGELFF.

This clone was seen once. The V call is TRBV5-3, the J call TRBJ1-1; possible D gene TRBD1, 5 bases. TRBV5-3 is sorted into the ORF group, with uncertain function. This CDR3 is 14 amino acids long. Trimming pared 0 bases from V and 3 bases from J, leaving 9 bases between. This chain's CDR3 is CARSLDSGYTEAFF. The CDR3 DNA reads TGTGCCAGAAGCTTGGATTCAGGGTACACTGAAGCTTTCTTT.

The V call is TRBV3-1 (or the pseudogene TRBV3-2), the J call TRBJ2-3; 8 bases are shared with TRBD1. There are 14 residues in the CDR3. The trim removed 4 bases at V and 3 bases at J, leaving 3 bases unmatched. Germline CDR1 LGHDT, CDR2 YNNKEL (reference sequence). The CDR3: CASSRRQGTDTQYF. In DNA form, the CDR3 reads TGTGCCAGCAGCCGCCGACAGGGGACAGATACGCAGTATTTT.

The V gene is TRBV19, the J gene TRBJ2-2, with TRBD1 matching over 9 bases. With V trimmed by 6 bases and J by 7 bases, 9 bases remained unmatched. CDR1 and CDR2 (germline): LNHDA, SQIVND (reference sequence). The CDR3 loop spans 15 amino acids. The CDR3 region is CASRITGGADGELFF. In nucleotides, the CDR3 is TGTGCCAGTAGGATAACAGGGGGCGCCGACGGGGAGCTGTTTTTT.

This chain links TRBV7-3 with TRBJ2-3, with TRBD2 identical over 10 bases. The CDR3 extends over 15 amino acids. Trimming cost V 5 bases and J 5 bases; bases outside gene matches: 7. Germline V gives CDR1 SGHTA, CDR2 FQGTGA. The CDR3 region is CASSRSGRAVDTQYF. The CDR3 DNA reads TGTGCCAGCAGCAGGAGCGGGAGGGCCGTAGATACGCAGTATTTT.

The chain recombines TRBV6-1 with TRBJ2-1; TRBD1 is a possible D gene (5 bases). The CDR3 is 16 amino acids. With 4 bases removed from V and 0 bases from J, the gap between germline ends came to 13 bases. Germline V lookup: CDR1 MNHNS, CDR2 SASEGT. The CDR3 spells CASSGQRGVSYNEQFF. Here the CDR3 DNA reads TGTGCCAGCAGTGGGCAAAGGGGTGTCTCCTACAATGAGCAGTTCTTC.